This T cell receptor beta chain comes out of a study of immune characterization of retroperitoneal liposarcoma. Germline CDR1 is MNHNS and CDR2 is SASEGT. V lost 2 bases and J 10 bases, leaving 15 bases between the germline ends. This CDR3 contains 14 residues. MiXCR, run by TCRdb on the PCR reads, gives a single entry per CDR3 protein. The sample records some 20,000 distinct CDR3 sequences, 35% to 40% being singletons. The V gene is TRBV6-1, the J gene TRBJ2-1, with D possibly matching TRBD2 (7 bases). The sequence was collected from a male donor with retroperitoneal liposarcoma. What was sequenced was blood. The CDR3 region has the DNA TGTGCCAGCAGTGAACGGGGGGCGTTGGCCGAGCAGTTCTTC. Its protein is CASSERGALAEQFF.